Included here is one T cell receptor beta chain sequence, with context. The antigen is undetermined. Measured with immunoSEQ multiplex PCR; TCRdb has only the in-frame clones, and not every one. The sample holds roughly 69,000 clones, less than 98% seen once. These data belong to a study of Tregs in tolerant kidney transplant recipients. General study findings and limits: Tolerant patients' donor-specific Tregs expanded beyond overall Tregs, suggesting antigen-driven growth. For some patients, primers changed over time, blocking nucleotide-level comparison. Validation in larger populations is needed because few patients were studied.

CD4+CD25+CD127- Tregs, CD4+CD25- non-Tregs, CD4 and CD8 cells were sorted. CDR3 length equals 16 residues. Losses at the gene ends were 4 bases for V and 5 bases for J; bases not matched to a gene: 12. Germline V gives CDR1 SGDLS, CDR2 YYNGEE. The V and J genes are TRBV9 and TRBJ2-5; 9 nucleotides line up with TRBD2. The sequencing used Tregs from blood, collected before the transplant. The sequence came from a human donor who received a combined kidney and bone marrow transplant. CDR3 protein: CASSLGTSPRKETQYF. As DNA, the CDR3 is TGTGCCAGCAGCCTAGGGACTAGCCCGAGGAAGGAGACCCAGTACTTC.